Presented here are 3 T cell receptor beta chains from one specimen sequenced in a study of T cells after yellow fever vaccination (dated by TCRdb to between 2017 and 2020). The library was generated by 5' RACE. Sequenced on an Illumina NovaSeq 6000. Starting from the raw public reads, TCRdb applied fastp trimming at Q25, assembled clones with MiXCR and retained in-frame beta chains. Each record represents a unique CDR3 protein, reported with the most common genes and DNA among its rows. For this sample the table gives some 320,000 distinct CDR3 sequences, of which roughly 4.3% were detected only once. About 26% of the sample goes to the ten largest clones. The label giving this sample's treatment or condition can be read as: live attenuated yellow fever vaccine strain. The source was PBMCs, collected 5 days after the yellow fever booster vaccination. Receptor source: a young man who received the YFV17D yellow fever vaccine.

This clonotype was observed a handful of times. DNA for the CDR3: TGCAGCTTCATAGCGGGGGGTCAACAAGAGACCCAGTACTTC. Translating gives CSFIAGGQQETQYF. The chain recombines TRBV29-1 with TRBJ2-5, with TRBD2 matching 10 bases. The trim removed 8 bases at V and 2 bases at J, leaving 8 bases unmatched. Germline CDR1 reads SQVTM; CDR2 reads ANQGSEA. CDR3 length equals 14 residues. The full variable domain, its missing parts supplied by reference TRBV29-1 and TRBJ2-5, is SAVISQKPSRDICQRGTSLTIQCQVDSQVTMMFWYRQQPGQSLTLIATANQGSEATYESGFVIDKFPISRPNLTFSTLTVSNMSPEDSSIYLCSFIAGGQQETQYFGPGTRLLVL.

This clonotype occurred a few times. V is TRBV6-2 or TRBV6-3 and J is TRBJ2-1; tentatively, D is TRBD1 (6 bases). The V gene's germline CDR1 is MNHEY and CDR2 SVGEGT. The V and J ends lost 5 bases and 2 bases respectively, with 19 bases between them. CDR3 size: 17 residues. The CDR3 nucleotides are TGTGCCAGCAGTCGACTTACTGGACAGTTGCCCTACAATGAGCAGTTCTTC. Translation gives CASSRLTGQLPYNEQFF.

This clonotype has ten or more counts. The CDR3 here is CASSGGGEQYV. CDR3 nucleotides: TGCGCCAGCAGCGGAGGGGGCGAGCAGTACGTC. The V and J genes are TRBV5-1 and TRBJ2-7; D may be TRBD1 or TRBD2 (6 bases each). Germline V CDR1 and CDR2: SGHRS, YFSETQ. The CDR3 is 11 amino acids. V dropped 4 bases and J dropped 6 bases, with 8 bases sitting between them.